These T cell receptor beta chains were read from a single sample in a study of control samples from healthy donors and cancer patients. This table comes from immunoSEQ multiplex PCR, and its TCRdb copy is limited to in-frame clones, with some not included. The data show approximately 140,000 clones, 94% seen once. What was sequenced was blood. The receptors shown here come from a man aged 40-49 years in good health. The CDR3 runs from the conserved cysteine through the conserved F or W. A D gene is named only where the DNA matches it firmly. Rows give clone size only sometimes, using once, few, many, or a class for an expanded clone.

d_call	clone_size	v_call	j_call	cdr3_aa	cdr3_nt
TRBD1	once	TRBV27	TRBJ2-5	CASSYVRDREETQYF	TGTGCCAGCAGTTATGTCCGGGACAGGGAAGAGACCCAGTACTTC
.	.	TRBV12-3/TRBV12-4	TRBJ1-5	CASSLYSNQPQHF	TGTGCCAGCAGCCTTTATAGCAATCAGCCCCAGCATTTT
.	.	TRBV5-1	TRBJ1-1	CASSLDGSTEAFF	TGCGCCAGCAGCTTGGACGGCAGTACTGAAGCTTTCTTT
.	.	TRBV2	TRBJ1-5	CASSVGFQPQHF	TGTGCCAGCAGTGTAGGGTTCCAGCCCCAGCATTTT
.	.	TRBV10-2	TRBJ2-2	CASSSGQLAGELFF	TGCGCCAGCAGCTCGGGACAATTAGCCGGGGAGCTGTTTTTT
.	.	TRBV6-4	TRBJ2-3	CASSDGLRSDTQYF	TGTGCCAGCAGTGACGGTTTAAGGTCCGATACGCAGTATTTT
.	.	TRBV9	TRBJ2-3	CASSEGQETSTDTQYF	TGTGCCAGCAGCGAGGGACAAGAGACTAGCACAGATACGCAGTATTTT
TRBD2	.	TRBV6-1	TRBJ2-1	CASSETSGSSYNEQFF	TGTGCCAGCAGCGAAACTAGCGGGAGCTCCTACAATGAGCAGTTCTTC
.	.	TRBV5-1	TRBJ2-2	CASSPQGESTGELFF	TGCGCCAGCAGCCCGCAGGGTGAGAGCACCGGGGAGCTGTTTTTT
TRBD1	.	TRBV7-8	TRBJ2-5	CASSTKGQGMETQYF	TGTGCCAGCAGCACAAAGGGACAGGGGATGGAGACCCAGTACTTC
.	few	TRBV2	TRBJ1-2	CASSEGWDATNYGYTF	TGTGCCAGCAGTGAAGGGTGGGACGCAACTAACTATGGCTACACCTTC
TRBD1	.	TRBV6-2/TRBV6-3	TRBJ2-2	CASSYGTDTGELFF	TGTGCCAGCAGTTACGGGACAGACACCGGGGAGCTGTTTTTT
.	.	TRBV24-1	TRBJ1-5	CATSDRRGISGPQHF	TGTGCCACCAGTGATAGGCGCGGGATATCAGGCCCCCAGCATTTT
.	.	TRBV5-6	TRBJ2-2	CASSLSMRRGTGELFF	TGTGCCAGCAGCCTCTCTATGCGCCGGGGGACCGGGGAGCTGTTTTTT
TRBD1	.	TRBV15	TRBJ1-3	CATSPGGPGNTIYF	TGTGCCACCAGTCCAGGGGGTCCGGGAAACACCATATATTTT
.	.	TRBV5-4	TRBJ1-6	CASSSRTDLFPPSPLHF	TGTGCCAGCAGCTCGAGGACAGATTTGTTCCCCCCTTCACCCCTCCACTTT
.	.	TRBV28	TRBJ1-3	CASTLGGVRGTIYF	TGTGCCAGCACCCTGGGCGGGGTCCGAGGCACCATATATTTT
.	.	TRBV24-1	TRBJ2-3	CATSDPKGASTDTQYF	TGTGCCACCAGTGATCCTAAAGGGGCTAGCACAGATACGCAGTATTTT
.	.	TRBV5-6	TRBJ2-7	CASRMGTDLYEQYF	TGTGCCAGCCGCATGGGGACTGACTTATACGAGCAGTACTTC
.	.	TRBV7-8	TRBJ1-3	CASSLAHVVPGNTIYF	TGTGCCAGCAGCTTAGCGCACGTCGTTCCTGGAAACACCATATATTTT
TRBD2	.	TRBV7-9	TRBJ2-7	CASSLGLAGGYEQYF	TGTGCCAGCAGCTTGGGACTAGCGGGAGGCTACGAGCAGTACTTC
TRBD1	.	TRBV24-1	TRBJ1-5	CATSDSGTGGGQPQHF	TGTGCCACCAGTGATTCCGGGACAGGGGGCGGTCAGCCCCAGCATTTT
.	.	TRBV19	TRBJ1-1	CASRVGGHTEAFF	TGTGCCAGTAGAGTCGGGGGGCACACTGAAGCTTTCTTT
.	.	TRBV10-3	TRBJ2-3	CAVRSTDTQYF	TGTGCCGTCAGAAGCACAGATACGCAGTATTTT
.	.	TRBV18	TRBJ2-3	CASSPTFRDAQYF	TGTGCCAGCTCACCTACTTTCAGGGACGCGCAGTATTTT
.	.	TRBV29-1	TRBJ2-1	CSVQFSYNEQFF	TGCAGCGTTCAGTTCTCCTACAATGAGCAGTTCTTC
.	.	TRBV4-2	TRBJ1-4	CASSQADRATNEKLFF	TGTGCCAGCAGCCAAGCCGATAGGGCAACTAATGAAAAACTGTTTTTT
TRBD1	.	TRBV9	TRBJ1-2	CASKAPGGSNYGYTF	TGTGCCAGCAAGGCCCCAGGGGGCTCGAACTATGGCTACACCTTC
TRBD1	.	TRBV5-1	TRBJ2-7	CASSLSAGGYEQYF	TGCGCCAGCAGCTTGTCGGCAGGGGGCTACGAGCAGTACTTC
.	.	TRBV5-6	TRBJ2-1	CASSQGASGDYNEQFF	TGTGCCAGCAGCCAGGGGGCTAGCGGGGACTACAATGAGCAGTTCTTC
TRBD2	.	TRBV9	TRBJ2-7	CASNPGGAYEQYF	TGTGCCAGCAACCCCGGGGGGGCCTACGAGCAGTACTTC
TRBD1	.	TRBV5-4	TRBJ2-3	CASSSSGTGVIDTQYF	TGTGCCAGCAGCTCTTCCGGGACAGGGGTTATAGATACGCAGTATTTT
.	.	TRBV12-1	TRBJ1-1	CASSFHSLFTEAFF	TGTGCCAGCAGCTTTCATTCCCTGTTCACTGAAGCTTTCTTT
TRBD1	.	TRBV5-1	TRBJ2-3	CASSLTGGEGDTQYF	TGCGCCAGCAGCTTAACAGGGGGCGAAGGAGATACGCAGTATTTT
.	.	TRBV7-9	TRBJ1-1	CASSLNLIEAFF	TGTGCCAGCAGCTTAAATCTCATTGAAGCTTTCTTT
TRBD2	.	TRBV19	TRBJ2-7	CASSIDPGRNYEQYF	TGTGCCAGTAGTATAGATCCCGGGAGGAACTACGAGCAGTACTTC
TRBD1	.	TRBV25-1	TRBJ1-2	CASGTGGGYTF	TGTGCCAGCGGGACAGGGGGAGGCTACACCTTC
.	.	TRBV7-2	TRBJ1-5	CASSPPDIHSNQPQHF	TGTGCCAGCAGCCCCCCGGACATCCATAGCAATCAGCCCCAGCATTTT
.	.	TRBV18	TRBJ1-6	CASSPGSVSPFQNSPLHF	TGTGCCAGCTCACCGGGTTCCGTTTCCCCTTTTCAGAATTCACCCCTCCACTTT
.	.	TRBV5-4	TRBJ1-4	CASSFRDGYNEKLFF	TGTGCCAGCAGCTTCCGGGACGGCTATAATGAAAAACTGTTTTTT
.	.	TRBV7-9	TRBJ2-7	CASSLDSWPYEQYF	TGTGCCAGCAGCTTAGACAGTTGGCCCTACGAGCAGTACTTC
.	few	TRBV5-1	TRBJ2-1	CASSLVLGGGNNEQFF	TGCGCCAGCAGCTTAGTTCTAGGAGGAGGAAACAATGAGCAGTTCTTC
TRBD1	.	TRBV28	TRBJ1-6	CASSLGTGGNSPLHF	TGTGCCAGCAGTTTAGGGACAGGCGGTAATTCACCCCTCCACTTT
.	.	TRBV6-6	TRBJ2-3	CASSGRGASTDTQYF	TGTGCCAGCAGTGGGAGGGGGGCTAGCACAGATACGCAGTATTTT